This is a list of T cell receptor beta chains from one sample in a study of PD-1 blockade in classical Hodgkin lymphoma. Sequencing was performed with immunoSEQ multiplex PCR; in TCRdb, only in-frame clones are kept and a portion is missing. The sample holds tens of thousands of clones, around 70% seen once. The source was peripheral blood mononuclear cells (PBMCs), collected before the fourth cycle of nivolumab. The receptors shown here come from a human donor with classical Hodgkin lymphoma. Both conserved end residues are part of each CDR3. D genes are given only for firm matches. Clone sizes are given selectively: once, few, many, or a class where the clone is expanded.

DNA: TGTGCCAGCGCCTGGGGAACAGGCGACACATTTGAGCAGTACTTC
CDR3: CASAWGTGDTFEQYF
V: TRBV27
J: TRBJ2-7
D: .
size: .

DNA: TGTGCCAGCAGTGACTGGGGGATATACTACAATGAGCAGTTCTTC
CDR3: CASSDWGIYYNEQFF
V: TRBV2
J: TRBJ2-1
D: .
size: once

DNA: TGTGCCAGCAGCTCCCGTCCGGGACAGGGTAACTACAATGAGCAGTTCTTC
CDR3: CASSSRPGQGNYNEQFF
V: TRBV7-3
J: TRBJ2-1
D: TRBD1
size: .

DNA: TGCGCCAGCAGCCAAGATTGGGATGGTGTGCCCCAGCATTTT
CDR3: CASSQDWDGVPQHF
V: TRBV4-3
J: TRBJ1-5
D: .
size: .

DNA: TGTGCCAGCAGTTTCGGGGAGTCTGGCTACACCTTC
CDR3: CASSFGESGYTF
V: TRBV28
J: TRBJ1-2
D: .
size: .

DNA: TGTGCCAGTAGTACTCCGGACAGGCGGCACATTCAGTACTTC
CDR3: CASSTPDRRHIQYF
V: TRBV19
J: TRBJ2-4
D: TRBD1
size: once

DNA: TGTGCCAGCAGCTTGGCCCCGAATGAAAAACTGTTTTTT
CDR3: CASSLAPNEKLFF
V: TRBV5-6
J: TRBJ1-4
D: .
size: .

DNA: TGTGCCAGCAGTGAAGAGGCAGCACCTCAGCCCCAGCATTTT
CDR3: CASSEEAAPQPQHF
V: TRBV6-5
J: TRBJ1-5
D: .
size: few

DNA: TGTGCCAGCAGCGCCGGGACAGTACTTACCGGGGAGCTGTTTTTT
CDR3: CASSAGTVLTGELFF
V: TRBV9
J: TRBJ2-2
D: TRBD1
size: .

DNA: TGTGCCAGCTCACCCTTAGCGGGAGTCGGAAGTATAAACGAGCAGTACTTC
CDR3: CASSPLAGVGSINEQYF
V: TRBV18
J: TRBJ2-7
D: TRBD2
size: few

DNA: TGTGCCAGCAAGAGACTAGCGGTGAGCACAGATACGCAGTATTTT
CDR3: CASKRLAVSTDTQYF
V: TRBV5-6
J: TRBJ2-3
D: TRBD2
size: .

DNA: TGTGCCAGCAGCGGTACAGGGAATGAGCAGTTCTTC
CDR3: CASSGTGNEQFF
V: TRBV7-9
J: TRBJ2-1
D: .
size: large

DNA: TGTGCCAGCAGTTTGGACAGGGTTTACGAGCAGTACTTC
CDR3: CASSLDRVYEQYF
V: TRBV6-5
J: TRBJ2-7
D: TRBD1
size: .

DNA: TGTGCCATCAGTGCGACAGGGGCCGCGGAAGCTTTCTTT
CDR3: CAISATGAAEAFF
V: TRBV10-3
J: TRBJ1-1
D: TRBD1
size: .

DNA: TGTGCCAGCGCCCCCCCGGGGGACAATCAGCCCCAGCATTTT
CDR3: CASAPPGDNQPQHF
V: TRBV6-5
J: TRBJ1-5
D: .
size: .

DNA: TGTGCCAGCAGTGGGGGAGGGGGTGGTGAGCAGTTCTTC
CDR3: CASSGGGGGEQFF
V: TRBV7-2
J: TRBJ2-1
D: .
size: .

DNA: TGTGCCAGCAGTTCTCGGACAGGGAGGGGCACAGATACGCAGTATTTT
CDR3: CASSSRTGRGTDTQYF
V: TRBV6-5
J: TRBJ2-3
D: .
size: few

DNA: TGTGCCAGCAGTGAACAGGGTTATCAGCCCCAGCATTTT
CDR3: CASSEQGYQPQHF
V: TRBV28
J: TRBJ1-5
D: .
size: .

DNA: TGTGCCAGCAGTCCAGACGGTGGCAACTATGGCTACACCTTC
CDR3: CASSPDGGNYGYTF
V: TRBV7-9
J: TRBJ1-2
D: .
size: .

DNA: TGTGCCAGCAGTAAGGCCCAGCTCACAGATACGCAGTATTTT
CDR3: CASSKAQLTDTQYF
V: TRBV2
J: TRBJ2-3
D: .
size: .

DNA: TGTGCCAGCAGTTTACGACCAACAGGGGGCCCTAATGAAAAACTGTTTTTT
CDR3: CASSLRPTGGPNEKLFF
V: TRBV27
J: TRBJ1-4
D: TRBD1
size: .

DNA: TGTGCCAGCAGCCGATTCTCTGGAAACACCATATATTTT
CDR3: CASSRFSGNTIYF
V: TRBV28
J: TRBJ1-3
D: .
size: .

DNA: TGCGCCAGCAGCTCTATGGCGGAGAACACTGAAGCTTTCTTT
CDR3: CASSSMAENTEAFF
V: TRBV4-3
J: TRBJ1-1
D: .
size: .

DNA: TGTGCCAGCAGCTTAGAGGCGGTAGAGACCCAGTACTTC
CDR3: CASSLEAVETQYF
V: TRBV7-7
J: TRBJ2-5
D: .
size: .

DNA: TGTGCCAGCAGTCCTCGGACAGGGAACTATGGCTACACCTTC
CDR3: CASSPRTGNYGYTF
V: TRBV7-9
J: TRBJ1-2
D: TRBD1
size: .

DNA: TGTGCCAGCAGTGACAGGGTCTCCTACAATGAGCAGTTCTTC
CDR3: CASSDRVSYNEQFF
V: TRBV27
J: TRBJ2-1
D: TRBD1
size: .

DNA: TGTGCCAGCAGCTCGCAGGTGCGAGGCTACACCTTC
CDR3: CASSSQVRGYTF
V: TRBV5-5
J: TRBJ1-2
D: .
size: .

DNA: TGTGCCAGCAGCTTCGGACAGGGGGAAAACACCATATATTTT
CDR3: CASSFGQGENTIYF
V: TRBV5-6
J: TRBJ1-3
D: TRBD1
size: .

DNA: TGCGCCAGCAGCCAAATATTCCGCGTGGGTGCTCAGCCCCAGCATTTT
CDR3: CASSQIFRVGAQPQHF
V: TRBV4-1
J: TRBJ1-5
D: .
size: .

DNA: TGCGCCAGCAGCTTGGACAGAAGTGGAGGCGAGCAGTACTTC
CDR3: CASSLDRSGGEQYF
V: TRBV5-1
J: TRBJ2-7
D: .
size: few

DNA: TGTGCCAGCAGTTTTGGTGGACCTGGATACGAGCAGTACTTC
CDR3: CASSFGGPGYEQYF
V: TRBV27
J: TRBJ2-7
D: .
size: medium-sized

DNA: TGTGCCAGCAGCTTATTGGGACAGGGGGGATACGAGCAGTACTTC
CDR3: CASSLLGQGGYEQYF
V: TRBV7-4
J: TRBJ2-7
D: TRBD1
size: .

DNA: TGTGCCAGCAGCGTAGGTCTTCTAGCGGGCCAAGAGACCCAGTACTTC
CDR3: CASSVGLLAGQETQYF
V: TRBV9
J: TRBJ2-5
D: TRBD2
size: few

DNA: TGTGCCAGCAGCCCCTTGGTCCAGGGTAGTTTGGGCGAGCAGTACTTC
CDR3: CASSPLVQGSLGEQYF
V: TRBV28
J: TRBJ2-7
D: .
size: once

DNA: TGTGCCAGCGGTCTTACCGTTAAGGGATCACCCCTCCACTTT
CDR3: CASGLTVKGSPLHF
V: TRBV27
J: TRBJ1-6
D: .
size: medium-sized

DNA: TGCGCCAGCAGCCGGGCCGGGACTAGCGGGAGGGCGGGGGAGCAGTTCTTC
CDR3: CASSRAGTSGRAGEQFF
V: TRBV4-1
J: TRBJ2-1
D: TRBD2
size: few

DNA: TGCGCCAGCAGCGAGGCAGGCACAGATACGCAGTATTTT
CDR3: CASSEAGTDTQYF
V: TRBV5-1
J: TRBJ2-3
D: .
size: .

DNA: TGTGCCAGCAGTTATAGACAGGGGTCCGAGCAGTACTTC
CDR3: CASSYRQGSEQYF
V: TRBV7-9
J: TRBJ2-7
D: TRBD1
size: .

DNA: TGTGCCAGCAGTCTCGGGGGGGGAAAGGCGGGCACCATATATTTT
CDR3: CASSLGGGKAGTIYF
V: TRBV6-5
J: TRBJ1-3
D: .
size: once

DNA: TGTGCCATCAGTGACCTCCGGCCCTGGGCCTACAATGAGCAGTTCTTC
CDR3: CAISDLRPWAYNEQFF
V: TRBV10-3
J: TRBJ2-1
D: .
size: .

DNA: TGTGCCAGCAGCGCCTTCTCCGGGACTAATGAAAAACTGTTTTTT
CDR3: CASSAFSGTNEKLFF
V: TRBV25-1
J: TRBJ1-4
D: .
size: .

DNA: TGTGCCATCAGATCCTTTACAGGGCCGAACACTGAAGCTTTCTTT
CDR3: CAIRSFTGPNTEAFF
V: TRBV10-3
J: TRBJ1-1
D: .
size: few

DNA: TGTGCCAGTACCTTAGAGGGGGGTAATTCACCCCTCCACTTT
CDR3: CASTLEGGNSPLHF
V: TRBV19
J: TRBJ1-6
D: .
size: once

DNA: TGCGCCAGCAGACTGGACAGGGTTCGGACTGAAGCTTTCTTT
CDR3: CASRLDRVRTEAFF
V: TRBV5-1
J: TRBJ1-1
D: TRBD1
size: few

DNA: TGTGCCAGCAGCCAAGACACAGACACCGGGGAGCTGTTTTTT
CDR3: CASSQDTDTGELFF
V: TRBV5-8
J: TRBJ2-2
D: .
size: .

DNA: TGTGCCAGCAGCTTAAGCGGGACAGGGGGCTGGACCGGGGAGCTGTTTTTT
CDR3: CASSLSGTGGWTGELFF
V: TRBV7-9
J: TRBJ2-2
D: TRBD1
size: .

DNA: TGTGCCAGCAGCTTAAGTGGTGGCACAGATACGCAGTATTTT
CDR3: CASSLSGGTDTQYF
V: TRBV5-4
J: TRBJ2-3
D: .
size: .

DNA: TGTGCCATCAGTGAGTCGACGGGACAGGGTTATGGCTACACCTTC
CDR3: CAISESTGQGYGYTF
V: TRBV10-3
J: TRBJ1-2
D: TRBD1
size: .

DNA: TGTGCCAGCTCACCGGACGGAAACACCATATATTTT
CDR3: CASSPDGNTIYF
V: TRBV18
J: TRBJ1-3
D: .
size: .

DNA: TGCGCCAGCAGCCAACAGGGTGAATATGGCTACACCTTC
CDR3: CASSQQGEYGYTF
V: TRBV5-1
J: TRBJ1-2
D: .
size: .

DNA: TGTGCCAGCAGCTTAGCGCGGTCGGCTAGCGGGACCCCGGAGACCCAATACTTC
CDR3: CASSLARSASGTPETQYF
V: TRBV7-9
J: TRBJ2-5
D: TRBD2
size: .

DNA: TGTGCCAGTAATCCGACAGGGTGGAACACTGAAGCTTTCTTT
CDR3: CASNPTGWNTEAFF
V: TRBV19
J: TRBJ1-1
D: TRBD1
size: .

DNA: TGTGCCAGCAGCTTGACGGGACAGGGTGCTGGCGAGCAGTACTTC
CDR3: CASSLTGQGAGEQYF
V: TRBV11-3
J: TRBJ2-7
D: TRBD1
size: .

DNA: TGTGCCAGCAGTAGTTCCCCTAGCGGGGATTACAATGAGCAGTTCTTC
CDR3: CASSSSPSGDYNEQFF
V: TRBV27
J: TRBJ2-1
D: TRBD2
size: .

DNA: TGTGCCAGCAGTGATCAGGGGAGTTCCTACGAGCAGTACTTC
CDR3: CASSDQGSSYEQYF
V: TRBV2
J: TRBJ2-7
D: .
size: few

DNA: TGTGCCAGCAGATGGGGAGATACGCAGTATTTT
CDR3: CASRWGDTQYF
V: TRBV5-4
J: TRBJ2-3
D: .
size: once

DNA: TGCGCCAGCAGCCAAGTCCCGGGACAGGGGGCGAACAGTGAAGCTTTCTTT
CDR3: CASSQVPGQGANSEAFF
V: TRBV4-1
J: TRBJ1-1
D: TRBD1
size: .